The following is a T cell receptor (beta chain) sequence with its context. The data were produced by immunoSEQ multiplex PCR, yet TCRdb's version contains in-frame clones alone and is incomplete. In the table there are around 84,000 clones, 80% to 90% of which are singletons. This entry is derived from a study of control samples from healthy donors and cancer patients. There are 15 residues in the CDR3. J gave up 7 bases and V 7 bases, and 13 bases lay outside the gene matches. Germline CDR1 and CDR2: MDHEN and SYDVKM. Sequenced: PBMCs. The chain uses TRBV28 and TRBJ2-1; 7 bases align to TRBD1. The TCR was taken from a man aged 55-75 years with head and neck cancer. CDR3 DNA sequence: TGTGCCAGCACCTACTCTGGGACAGAAGGGAATGAGCAGTTCTTC. Residues: CASTYSGTEGNEQFF.